This TCR beta chain was profiled in a study of PD-1 blockade in classical Hodgkin lymphoma. Study overall: Once every 2 weeks, patients received intravenous nivolumab at 3 mg/kg. General study results and limits: Repertoire difference causes, possibly disease activity or prior therapy, remain undefined. Prior to therapy, complete responders displayed diversity much like that of newly diagnosed patients.

V lost 0 bases to trimming and J lost 5 bases; unmatched junction nucleotides: 8. CDR1 is MNHNS and CDR2 is SASEGT in the germline V gene. This CDR3 has 16 residues. Profiled with immunoSEQ multiplex PCR; TCRdb holds only in-frame clones, not every one. Among some 84,000 clones, around 90% were seen once, and the ten largest hold approximately 2.6%. Points on this clone: Its cognate antigen is unknown.

Following autologous stem cell transplantation, relapse occurred in every patient, and exposure to brentuximab vedotin varied. The rearrangement uses TRBV6-1 and TRBJ2-5, with TRBD1 matching 8 bases. Sequencing was performed on peripheral blood mononuclear cells (PBMCs), taken before the second cycle of nivolumab. This TCR derives from a human donor with classical Hodgkin lymphoma. DNA of the CDR3: TGTGCCAGCAGTGAAGCGCTAGGACAGGGTGGGGAGACCCAGTACTTC. Translated, it gives CASSEALGQGGETQYF.